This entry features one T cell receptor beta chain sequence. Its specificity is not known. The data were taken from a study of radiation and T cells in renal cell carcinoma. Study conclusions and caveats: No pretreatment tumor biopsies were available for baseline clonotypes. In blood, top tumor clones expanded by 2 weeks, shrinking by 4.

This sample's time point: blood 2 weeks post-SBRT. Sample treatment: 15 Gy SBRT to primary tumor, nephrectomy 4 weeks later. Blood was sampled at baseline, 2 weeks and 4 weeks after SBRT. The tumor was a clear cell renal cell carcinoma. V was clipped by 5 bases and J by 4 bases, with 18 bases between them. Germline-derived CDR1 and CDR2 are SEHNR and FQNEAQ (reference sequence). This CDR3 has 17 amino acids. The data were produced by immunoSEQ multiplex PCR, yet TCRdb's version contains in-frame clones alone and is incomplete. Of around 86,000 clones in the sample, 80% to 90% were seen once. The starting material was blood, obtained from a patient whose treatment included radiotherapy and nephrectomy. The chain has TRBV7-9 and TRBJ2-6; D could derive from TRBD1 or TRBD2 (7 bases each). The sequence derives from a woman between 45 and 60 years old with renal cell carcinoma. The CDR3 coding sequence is TGTGCCAGCAGCCTCCTCAGGGGGGGCCTGGGGGCCAACGTCCTGACTTTC. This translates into CASSLLRGGLGANVLTF. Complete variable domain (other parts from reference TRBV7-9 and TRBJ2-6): DTGVSQNPRHKITKRGQNVTFRCDPISEHNRLYWYRQTLGQGPEFLTYFQNEAQLEKSRLLSDRFSAERPKGSFSTLEIQRTEQGDSAMYLCASSLLRGGLGANVLTFGAGSRLTVL.